This T cell receptor beta chain was recorded in a study of PD-1 blockade in classical Hodgkin lymphoma. Study information: Patients were treated with nivolumab at 3 mg/kg, and this was given intravenously every 2 weeks.

No patient escaped relapse after autologous stem cell transplantation, and brentuximab vedotin exposure varied. In regard to this clone: The antigen remains unidentified.

Study conclusions and caveats: CD4+ TCR diversity, unlike CD8+, rose significantly by C4D1. It was among complete responders that baseline diversity resembled that of newly diagnosed patients.

Generated by immunoSEQ multiplex PCR, the TCRdb table keeps only in-frame clones and is missing some. This table has tens of thousands of clones, around 80% appearing once. V was clipped by 1 base and J by 2 bases; unmatched bases: 8. Germline CDR1 reads SGHRS; CDR2 reads YFSETQ. The CDR3 is 16 residues long. The rearrangement links TRBV5-1 to TRBJ2-7; 8 bases fit TRBD2. Sequences were derived from peripheral blood mononuclear cells (PBMCs), sampled before the second cycle of nivolumab. This TCR was recovered from a human donor with classical Hodgkin lymphoma. In nucleotides, the CDR3 is TGCGCCAGCAGCTTGCGGGGCGGGGGGATAACCTACGAGCAGTACTTC. It specifies CASSLRGGGITYEQYF.